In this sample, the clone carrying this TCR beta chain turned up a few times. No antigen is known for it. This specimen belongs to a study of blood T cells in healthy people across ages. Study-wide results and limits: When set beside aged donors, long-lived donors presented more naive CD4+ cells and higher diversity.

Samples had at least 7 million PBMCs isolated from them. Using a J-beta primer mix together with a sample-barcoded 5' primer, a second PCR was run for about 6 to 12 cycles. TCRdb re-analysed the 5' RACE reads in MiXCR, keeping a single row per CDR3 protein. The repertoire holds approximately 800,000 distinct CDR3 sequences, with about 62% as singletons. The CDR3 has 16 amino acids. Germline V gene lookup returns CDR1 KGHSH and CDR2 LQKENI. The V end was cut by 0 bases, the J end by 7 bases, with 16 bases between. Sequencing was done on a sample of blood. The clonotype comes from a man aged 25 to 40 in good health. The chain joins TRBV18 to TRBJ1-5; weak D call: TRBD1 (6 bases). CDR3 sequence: CASSPPGSGVSQPQHF. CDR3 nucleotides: TGTGCCAGCTCACCACCGGGTTCAGGGGTATCGCAGCCCCAGCATTTT.